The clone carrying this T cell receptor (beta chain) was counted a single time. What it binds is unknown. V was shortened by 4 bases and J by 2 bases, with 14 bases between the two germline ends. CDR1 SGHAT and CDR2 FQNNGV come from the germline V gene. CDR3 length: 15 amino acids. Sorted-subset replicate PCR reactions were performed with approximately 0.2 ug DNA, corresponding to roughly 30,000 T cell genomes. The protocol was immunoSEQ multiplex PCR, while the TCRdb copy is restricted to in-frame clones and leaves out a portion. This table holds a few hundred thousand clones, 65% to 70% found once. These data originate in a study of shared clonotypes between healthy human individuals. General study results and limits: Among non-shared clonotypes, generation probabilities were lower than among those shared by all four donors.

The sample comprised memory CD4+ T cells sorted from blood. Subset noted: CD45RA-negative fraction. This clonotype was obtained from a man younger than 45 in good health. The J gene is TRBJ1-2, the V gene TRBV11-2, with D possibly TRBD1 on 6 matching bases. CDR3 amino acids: CASSSIRTDNYGYTF. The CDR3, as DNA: TGTGCCAGCAGCTCCATTCGGACAGACAACTATGGCTACACCTTC.